This TCR beta chain was found in a study of tumor-infiltrating lymphocytes in primary liver carcinoma. About the research overall: Participating patients were men and women between 30 and 69 years old.

RNA and DNA were co-extracted from approximately 20-30 mg of unsorted bulk tissue. Synthesis of TCR beta cDNA was carried out from 500 ng total RNA with a constant-region primer. Three nested multiplex PCR rounds, a slightly modified ARM-PCR, produced the libraries for TCR beta. Two initial PCR rounds of about 9 cycles each paired TRBV1-TRBV30 forward primers with a C-beta reverse primer. TCRdb independently ran MiXCR on the multiplex PCR reads; one entry per CDR3 protein. The table lists 100,000 to 150,000 distinct CDR3 sequences, 50% to 80% of them singletons. The CDR3 is made up of 11 amino acids. Germline lookup yields CDR1 LGHNA and CDR2 YNFKEQ. Comments on this clonotype: Without the conserved terminal phenylalanine or tryptophan, this CDR3 likely stems from a read error.

This clonotype originated in a woman in her sixties with primary liver carcinoma and hepatitis B virus infection. The chain joins TRBV4-2 to TRBJ2-3; no clear D. Material: liver tumor tissue from sampling region 3. Stated subset: tumor region T3, left-lateral pole. DNA of the CDR3: TGTGCCTGCAGCCAGGCAGATACGCAGTATTTA. Translation gives CACSQADTQYL.